This T cell receptor (beta chain) appears in the sequencing data of a study of regulatory T cells. Study outcomes and limitations: In patients, unique TRB V-J pairs were restricted and V/J usage skewed, especially in Tregs. Patient CD8+ T cells trended nonsignificantly toward lower Shannon entropy than control CD8+ cells.

The primer mix had 52 TRBV and 13 TRBJ primers. This table comes from immunoSEQ multiplex PCR, and its TCRdb copy is limited to in-frame clones, with some not included. The data show about 15,000 clones, around 90% seen once. Two CD3G-deficient patients had more severe autoimmunity; all had some. A note on this clone: What it binds is not known.

This CDR3 region has 12 residues. The germline gives CDR1 SQVTM, CDR2 ANQGSEA. V was shortened by 6 bases and J by 8 bases, with 16 bases between the two germline ends. Sequenced: CD8+ T cells sorted from blood. The TCR sequence derives from a person aged 18-35 years with CD3G deficiency. This chain uses TRBV29-1 with TRBJ1-2, with a possible D match to TRBD1 (5 bases). The CDR3 nucleotides are TGCAGCGTCCCCTTTTGGGGCAGGGGCTACACCTTC. It is translated as CSVPFWGRGYTF.